This T cell receptor beta chain was identified in a study of blood T cell repertoires in COVID-19. About the research overall: COVID-19 samples collected from the United States, Italy and Spain covered acute and convalescent phases.

V was shortened by 0 bases and J by 5 bases, with 19 bases between the two germline ends. The germline gives CDR1 MGHRA, CDR2 YSYEKL. CDR3 length: 17 residues. As originally analysed: Scientists estimated how many nucleated cells there were by amplifying reference gene primers. Some clones are missing from TCRdb's copy, which holds only in-frame ones; the method was immunoSEQ multiplex PCR. The V and J calls and clone size come from that table; D and trimming were worked out from the DNA. The sample contains over 50,000 clones, around nine tenths of which appear only once. The chain uses TRBV4-1 and TRBJ1-2, with D tentatively TRBD1 (5 bases). The TCR originated in a human donor in a cohort sampled during active COVID-19. Sequencing input: peripheral blood. The DNA for the CDR3 is TGCGCCAGCAGCCAAGACCGCGGGACGGTTGGGGGGTATGGCTACACCTTC. Translation: CASSQDRGTVGGYGYTF.